Listed here are 4 T cell receptor beta chains from one sample, sequenced in a study of beta chain features in type 1 diabetes. The study's findings and limits: Shorter TCRB CDR3s, moderately but significantly so, were found in Type 1 diabetes patients in all four CD4+ subsets.

No antigen is known for these receptors. Every bit of the isolated RNA underwent reverse transcription, so sequencing read expressed TCRB transcripts. Libraries were prepared by immunoSEQ multiplex PCR; TCRdb keeps only in-frame clonotypes and omits some of them. The sample holds 500,000 to 650,000 clones, under 15% seen once. Sample: naive CD4+ T cells from blood. These receptors originate from a man under 40 with type 1 diabetes.

The chain carries TRBV4-2 and TRBJ2-3, with D possibly being TRBD1 or TRBD2 (5 bases each). The CDR3 has 17 amino acids. Trimming took off 4 bases at V and 2 bases at J, with 19 bases between the two ends. Germline-derived CDR1 and CDR2 are LGHNA and YNFKEQ. The CDR3 loop is CASSRIQIGTTTDTQYF. Here the CDR3 DNA reads TGTGCCAGCAGCCGGATTCAAATCGGGACCACCACAGATACGCAGTATTTT.

V and J are TRBV7-2 and TRBJ1-2, with D maybe TRBD1 (6 bases). Germline V lookup: CDR1 SGHTA, CDR2 FQGNSA. The CDR3 length is 14 residues. V was shortened by 7 bases and J by 2 bases, with 14 bases between the two germline ends. The CDR3 sequence is CASTVTTGNYGYTF. The CDR3 DNA reads TGTGCCAGCACCGTAACCACAGGGAACTATGGCTACACCTTC.

The chain recombines TRBV28 with TRBJ1-6; D is undetermined. Germline CDR1 and CDR2: MDHEN and SYDVKM. The V end was cut by 9 bases, the J end by 3 bases, with 9 bases between. This CDR3 contains 13 residues. DNA for the CDR3: TGTGCCAGTATTTCACTCTATAATTCACCCCTCCACTTT. Its protein product is CASISLYNSPLHF.

This clone has more than one count but fewer than ten. The chain employs TRBV5-6 and TRBJ1-2; perhaps TRBD1 as D (5 bases). Trimming removed 4 bases from V and 12 bases from J, with 16 bases in between. Looked up from germline, CDR1 is SGHDT and CDR2 is YYEEEE. The CDR3 is made up of 12 amino acids. The CDR3 sequence: CASSRDGILDTF. CDR3 sequence (DNA): TGTGCCAGCAGCAGGGACGGTATCCTGGACACCTTC. The full variable domain, its missing parts supplied by reference TRBV5-6 and TRBJ1-2, is DAGVTQSPTHLIKTRGQQVTLRCSPKSGHDTVSWYQQALGQGPQFIFQYYEEEERQRGNFPDRFSGHQFPNYSSELNVNALLLGDSALYLCASSRDGILDTFGSGTRLTVV.